This TCR beta chain comes out of a study of blood T cell repertoires in COVID-19. Background on the study: Acute and convalescent COVID-19 specimens originated in the United States, Italy and Spain. Sample material is recorded as cDNA or gDNA derived from T cells, B-cell-depleted T cells, or PBMCs.

Trimming stripped 3 bases from V and 7 bases from J, with 12 bases between. Germline V CDR1 and CDR2: SGHDN, FVKESK. CDR3 length: 13 amino acids. As processed by the authors: It was from reference gene primer amplification that nucleated cell counts were estimated. Assay: immunoSEQ multiplex PCR; the TCRdb copy retains only in-frame clones and omits some. V and J calls and clone size are copied from that table; D and trimming were computed from the DNA. This table has around 280,000 clones, roughly 86% appearing once. This chain joins TRBV14 and TRBJ1-2; D call uncertain. The sample was peripheral blood. The TCR sequence derives from an older man with acute or convalescent COVID-19. The CDR3: CASSQYSAGGYTF. The CDR3 nucleotides read TGTGCCAGCAGCCAGTATAGTGCGGGTGGCTACACCTTC.